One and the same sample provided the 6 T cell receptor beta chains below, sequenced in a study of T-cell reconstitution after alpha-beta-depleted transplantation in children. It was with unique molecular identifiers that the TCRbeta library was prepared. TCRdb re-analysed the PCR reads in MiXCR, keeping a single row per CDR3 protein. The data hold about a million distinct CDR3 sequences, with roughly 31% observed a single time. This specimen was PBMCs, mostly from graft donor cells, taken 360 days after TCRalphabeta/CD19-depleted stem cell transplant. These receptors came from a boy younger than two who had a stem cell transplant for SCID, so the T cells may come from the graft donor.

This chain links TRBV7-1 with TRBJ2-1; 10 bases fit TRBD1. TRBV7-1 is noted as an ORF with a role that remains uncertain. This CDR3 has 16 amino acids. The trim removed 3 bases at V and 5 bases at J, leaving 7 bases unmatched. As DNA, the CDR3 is TGTGCCAGCAGCTCGACATGGACAGGGGGAGACAATGAGCAGTTCTTC. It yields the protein CASSSTWTGGDNEQFF.

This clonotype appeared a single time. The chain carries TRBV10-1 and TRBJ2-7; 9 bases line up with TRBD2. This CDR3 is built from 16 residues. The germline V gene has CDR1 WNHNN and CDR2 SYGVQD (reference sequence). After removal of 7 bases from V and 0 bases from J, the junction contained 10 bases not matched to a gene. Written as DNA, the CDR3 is TGCGCCAGCAAGACTTCTAGCGGGGTTAGCTCCTACGAGCAGTACTTC. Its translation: CASKTSSGVSSYEQYF.

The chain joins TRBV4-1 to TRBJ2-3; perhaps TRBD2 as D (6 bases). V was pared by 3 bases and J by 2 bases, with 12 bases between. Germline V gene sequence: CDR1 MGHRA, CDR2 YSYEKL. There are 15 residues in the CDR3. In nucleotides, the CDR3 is TGCGCCAGCAGCCACTTAGGGACTTTCACAGATACGCAGTATTTT. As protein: CASSHLGTFTDTQYF.

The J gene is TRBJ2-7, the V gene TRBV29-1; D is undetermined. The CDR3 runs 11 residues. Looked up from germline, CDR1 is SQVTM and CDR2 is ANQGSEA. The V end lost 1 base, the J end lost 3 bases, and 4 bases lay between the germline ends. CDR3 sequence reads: CSVEGFYEQYF. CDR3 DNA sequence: TGCAGCGTTGAAGGGTTCTACGAGCAGTACTTC.

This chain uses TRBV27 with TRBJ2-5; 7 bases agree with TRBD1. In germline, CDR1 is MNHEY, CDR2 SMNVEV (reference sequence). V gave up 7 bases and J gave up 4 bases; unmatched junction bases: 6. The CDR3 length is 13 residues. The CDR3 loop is CASKQGLAETQYF. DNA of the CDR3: TGTGCCAGCAAACAGGGGTTAGCAGAGACCCAGTACTTC.

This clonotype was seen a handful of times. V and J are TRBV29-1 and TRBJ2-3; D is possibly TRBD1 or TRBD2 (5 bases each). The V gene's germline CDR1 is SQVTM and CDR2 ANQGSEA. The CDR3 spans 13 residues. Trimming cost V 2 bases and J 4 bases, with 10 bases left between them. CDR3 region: CSVEPGPADTQYF. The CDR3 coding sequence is TGCAGCGTTGAACCGGGGCCAGCAGATACGCAGTATTTT.